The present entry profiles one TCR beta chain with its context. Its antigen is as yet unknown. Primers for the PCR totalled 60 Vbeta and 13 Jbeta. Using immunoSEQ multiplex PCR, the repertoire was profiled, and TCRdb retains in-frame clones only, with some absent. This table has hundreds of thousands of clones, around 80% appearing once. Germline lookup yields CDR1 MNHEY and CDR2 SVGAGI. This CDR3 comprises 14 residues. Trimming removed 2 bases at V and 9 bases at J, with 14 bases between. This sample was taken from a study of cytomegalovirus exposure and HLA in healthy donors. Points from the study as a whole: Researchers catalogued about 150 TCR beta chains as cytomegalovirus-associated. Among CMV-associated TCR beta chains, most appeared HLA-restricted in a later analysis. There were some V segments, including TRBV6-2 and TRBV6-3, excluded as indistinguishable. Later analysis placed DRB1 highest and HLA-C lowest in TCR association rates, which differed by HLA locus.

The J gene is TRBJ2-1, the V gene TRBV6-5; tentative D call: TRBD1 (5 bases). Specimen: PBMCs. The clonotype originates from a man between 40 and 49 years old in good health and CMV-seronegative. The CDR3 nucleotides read TGTGCCAGCAGTTACGGGTCATCCCAGGGTGAGCAGTTCTTC. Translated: CASSYGSSQGEQFF.